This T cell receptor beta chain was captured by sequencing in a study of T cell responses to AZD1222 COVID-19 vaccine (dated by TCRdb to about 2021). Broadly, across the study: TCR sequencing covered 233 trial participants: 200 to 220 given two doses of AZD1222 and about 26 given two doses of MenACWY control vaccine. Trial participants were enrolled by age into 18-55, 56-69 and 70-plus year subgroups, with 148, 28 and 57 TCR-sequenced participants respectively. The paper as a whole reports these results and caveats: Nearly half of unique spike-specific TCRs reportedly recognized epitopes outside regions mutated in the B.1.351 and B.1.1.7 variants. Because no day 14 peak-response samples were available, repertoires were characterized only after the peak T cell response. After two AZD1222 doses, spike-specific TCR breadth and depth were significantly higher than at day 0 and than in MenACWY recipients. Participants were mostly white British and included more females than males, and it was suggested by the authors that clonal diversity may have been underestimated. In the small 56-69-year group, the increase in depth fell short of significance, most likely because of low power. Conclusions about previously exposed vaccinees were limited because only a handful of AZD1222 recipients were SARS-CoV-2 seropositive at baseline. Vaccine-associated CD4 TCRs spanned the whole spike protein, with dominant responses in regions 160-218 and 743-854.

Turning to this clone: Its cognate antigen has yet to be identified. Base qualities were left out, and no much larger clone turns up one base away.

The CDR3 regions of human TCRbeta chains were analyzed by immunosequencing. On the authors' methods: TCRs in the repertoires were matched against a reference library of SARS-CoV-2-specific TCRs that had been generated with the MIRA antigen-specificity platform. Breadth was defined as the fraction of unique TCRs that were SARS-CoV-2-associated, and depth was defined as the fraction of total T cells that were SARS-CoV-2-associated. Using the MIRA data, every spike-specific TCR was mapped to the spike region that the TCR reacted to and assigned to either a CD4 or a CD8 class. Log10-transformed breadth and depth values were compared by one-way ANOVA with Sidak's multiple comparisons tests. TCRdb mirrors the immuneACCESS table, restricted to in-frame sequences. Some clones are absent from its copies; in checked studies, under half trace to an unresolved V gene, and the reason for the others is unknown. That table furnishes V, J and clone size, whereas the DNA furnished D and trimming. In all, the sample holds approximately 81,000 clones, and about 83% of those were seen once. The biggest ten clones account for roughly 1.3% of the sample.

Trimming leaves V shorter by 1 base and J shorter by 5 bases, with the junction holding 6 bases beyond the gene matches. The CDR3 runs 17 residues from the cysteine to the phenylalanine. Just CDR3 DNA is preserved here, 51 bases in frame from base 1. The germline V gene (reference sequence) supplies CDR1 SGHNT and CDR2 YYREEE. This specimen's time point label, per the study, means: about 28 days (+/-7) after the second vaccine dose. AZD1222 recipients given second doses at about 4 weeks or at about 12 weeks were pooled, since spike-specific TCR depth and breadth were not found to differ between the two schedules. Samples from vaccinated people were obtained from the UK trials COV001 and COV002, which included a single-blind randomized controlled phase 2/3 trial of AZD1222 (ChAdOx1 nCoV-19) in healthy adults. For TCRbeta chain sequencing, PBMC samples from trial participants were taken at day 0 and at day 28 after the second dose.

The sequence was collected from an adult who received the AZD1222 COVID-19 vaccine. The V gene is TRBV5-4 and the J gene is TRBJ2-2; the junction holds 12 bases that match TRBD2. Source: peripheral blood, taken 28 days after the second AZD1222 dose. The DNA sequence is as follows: TGTGCCAGCAGCTTGCCCATCGGGACTAGCGGGACCGGGGAGCTGTTTTTT. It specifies CASSLPIGTSGTGELFF.